The clone carrying this T cell receptor beta chain was seen at least ten times. Antigen specificity is unknown. PBMCs were isolated at a quantity of at least 6 million per sample. Germline V lookup: CDR1 SGHTA, CDR2 FQGNSA. V was cut by 1 base and J by 5 bases, with 8 bases left in between. The CDR3 has 13 residues. The sample belongs to a study of blood T cells in healthy people across ages. Study-wide findings and caveats: Significant beta diversity loss was already apparent by age approximately 37, declining roughly linearly. A greater number of naive CD4+ cells and higher diversity distinguished long-lived donors from aged donors.

Primed by a sample-barcoded 5' primer and a J-beta primer mix, a second PCR proceeded for about 6 to 11 cycles. A template-switch adaptor that had 12 random nucleotides put a tag on each cDNA molecule. TCRdb re-derived calls from the 5' RACE reads in MiXCR, one entry per CDR3 protein. The profile covers more than 800,000 distinct CDR3 sequences, with about 30% appearing a single time and around a sixth taken by the ten largest. This receptor was obtained from a woman aged 80 or older in good health. The rearrangement joins TRBV7-2 to TRBJ2-5; D is unclear. Material: blood. The CDR3 here is CASSLEWIETQYF. In nucleotides, the CDR3 is TGTGCCAGCAGCTTAGAGTGGATTGAGACCCAGTACTTC.